This TCR beta chain originates from a study of blood T cell repertoires in COVID-19. Overall study context: Italy, Spain and the United States were the sources of the convalescent and acute COVID-19 samples.

The table came from immunoSEQ multiplex PCR; TCRdb's copy has only in-frame clones and leaves some out. This table holds 220,000 or so clones, about 85% found once. The V and J ends lost 4 bases and 0 bases respectively, with 29 bases between them. The CDR3 has 21 residues. Germline CDR1 and CDR2: LGHDT and YNNKEL (reference sequence). The receptor comes from a man aged 50 to 60 who had recovered from COVID-19. V usage is TRBV3-1 (or the pseudogene TRBV3-2) and J usage is TRBJ2-3; maybe TRBD2 (5 bases). Sequencing input: peripheral blood. In nucleotides, the CDR3 is TGTGCCAGCAGCCGGTCCAAAGACCGAGACTATCGGGGAACTAGCACAGATACGCAGTATTTT. It encodes CASSRSKDRDYRGTSTDTQYF.